The 26 T cell receptor beta chains below were found in one sample sequenced in a study of cytomegalovirus exposure and HLA in healthy donors. The PCR had 60 Vbeta and 13 Jbeta primers. Generated by immunoSEQ multiplex PCR, the TCRdb table keeps only in-frame clones and is missing some. Found here are around 130,000 clones, around 84% of them singletons; the top ten hold less than 3%. Input material: PBMCs. Source of these receptors: a man in his forties or fifties in good health and CMV-seronegative.

This clone has a handful of counts. This CDR3 is CASSLVWRGAADTQYF. The CDR3, as DNA: TGCGCCAGCAGCTTGGTGTGGCGGGGGGCGGCAGATACGCAGTATTTT. The chain employs TRBV5-1 and TRBJ2-3; 8 positions agree with TRBD2. This CDR3 contains 16 residues. J lost 4 bases, V lost 0 bases, and 7 bases had no gene match. Germline values: CDR1 SGHRS, CDR2 YFSETQ.

The V gene is TRBV7-9, the J gene TRBJ1-2; 7 positions agree with TRBD1. The J segment lost 8 bases and the V segment lost 1 base, leaving 10 bases of the junction unmatched. The CDR3 runs 15 residues. CDR1 and CDR2 (germline): SEHNR, FQNEAQ (reference sequence). This chain's CDR3 is CASSLGPDRAGGYTF. The CDR3 nucleotides are TGTGCCAGCAGCTTAGGGCCTGACAGGGCGGGAGGCTACACCTTC. Together with reference TRBV7-9 and TRBJ1-2, the CDR3 gives the full variable domain: DTGVSQNPRHKITKRGQNVTFRCDPISEHNRLYWYRQTLGQGPEFLTYFQNEAQLEKSRLLSDRFSAERPKGSFSTLEIQRTEQGDSAMYLCASSLGPDRAGGYTFGSGTRLTVV.

The rearrangement uses TRBV5-6 and TRBJ2-7, with 8 bases fitting TRBD2. Germline V gives CDR1 SGHDT, CDR2 YYEEEE. J gave up 1 base and V 0 bases, and 0 bases lay outside the gene matches. CDR3 length: 14 residues. The CDR3 region is CASSLGGGSYEQYF. In nucleotides, the CDR3 is TGTGCCAGCAGCTTGGGCGGGGGGTCCTACGAGCAGTACTTC. Filled out from reference TRBV5-6 and TRBJ2-7, the complete variable domain reads DAGVTQSPTHLIKTRGQQVTLRCSPKSGHDTVSWYQQALGQGPQFIFQYYEEEERQRGNFPDRFSGHQFPNYSSELNVNALLLGDSALYLCASSLGGGSYEQYFGPGTRLTVT.

This clone was seen more than once but under ten times. The chain combines TRBV6-5 with TRBJ1-1; 8 bases fit TRBD1. The CDR3 loop spans 15 amino acids. The junction had 10 bases not matched to a gene; V was cut back by 5 bases and J by 5 bases. Germline lookup yields CDR1 MNHEY and CDR2 SVGAGI. This CDR3 reads CASSPRQGQGTEAFF. The CDR3 DNA is TGTGCCAGCAGTCCCCGACAGGGGCAGGGTACTGAAGCTTTCTTT.

This rearrangement joins TRBV7-3 to TRBJ2-1, with TRBD2 matching over 13 bases. This CDR3 is 17 amino acids long. Germline loops: CDR1 SGHTA, CDR2 FQGTGA. V lost 5 bases and J lost 1; bases outside the gene matches: 5. CDR3 protein: CASSPGLAGTSYNEQFF. The CDR3 DNA reads as TGTGCCAGCAGCCCGGGACTAGCGGGGACGTCCTACAATGAGCAGTTCTTC.

The sample holds a few counts of this clone. The chain joins TRBV27 to TRBJ1-5; perhaps TRBD1 as D (6 bases). Trimming cost V 5 bases and J 1 base, with 9 bases left between them. CDR1 is MNHEY, CDR2 SMNVEV, per germline (reference sequence). The CDR3 runs to 14 residues. The CDR3 is CASSLQGSNQPQHF. In nucleotides, the CDR3 is TGTGCCAGCAGTCTCCAGGGGAGCAATCAGCCCCAGCATTTT.

V gene TRBV29-1 combines with J gene TRBJ1-2; 10 bases align to TRBD1. V lost 1 base to trimming and J lost 3 bases; unmatched junction nucleotides: 5. The length of the CDR3 is 15 residues. Germline-derived CDR1 and CDR2 are SQVTM and ANQGSEA. The chain's CDR3 is CSVEALDRGDYGYTF. As DNA, the CDR3 is TGCAGCGTTGAAGCTCTGGACAGGGGGGACTATGGCTACACCTTC.

V is TRBV5-1 and J is TRBJ2-1; 10 bases are a match to TRBD2. The V segment lost 2 bases and the J segment 2 bases; nucleotides outside the gene matches: 4. Looked up from germline, CDR1 is SGHRS and CDR2 is YFSETQ. The CDR3 runs 16 residues. The CDR3 DNA follows: TGCGCCAGCAGCTTAGGCCTAGCGGGGGCCTACAATGAGCAGTTCTTC. It translates to CASSLGLAGAYNEQFF.

This sequence joins TRBV19 and TRBJ2-1; possible D gene TRBD2, 6 bases. Germline CDR1 reads LNHDA; CDR2 reads SQIVND (reference sequence). With 1 base removed from V and 9 bases from J, the gap between germline ends came to 13 bases. The CDR3 covers 14 residues. The CDR3 DNA reads as TGTGCCAGTAGTATAGGGGGGACTCAACCTGAGCAGTTCTTC. It translates to CASSIGGTQPEQFF.

This chain connects TRBV19 to TRBJ2-7; D may be TRBD1 (6 bases). From germline, CDR1 is LNHDA and CDR2 SQIVND (reference sequence). V was cut by 3 bases and J by 2 bases, with 14 bases left in between. This CDR3 is built from 15 residues. The CDR3 nucleotides are TGTGCCAGTAGTATGGCCGCAGGGGCTCCCTACGAGCAGTACTTC. Translating it yields CASSMAAGAPYEQYF.

Written as DNA, the CDR3 is TGTGCCAGCTCACCCGAGGGATACTACGAGCAGTACTTC. This translates into CASSPEGYYEQYF. V and J are TRBV18 and TRBJ2-7, with D possibly being TRBD2 (5 bases). The ends were cut back, 3 bases at V and 3 bases at J, with 9 bases in the middle. CDR3 length: 13 residues. CDR1 KGHSH and CDR2 LQKENI come from the germline V gene.

The chain carries TRBV29-1 and TRBJ2-7; 9 bases match TRBD1. The CDR3 totals 15 residues. V shed 7 bases, J shed 5 bases, and the junction held 15 bases outside the gene matches. Germline values: CDR1 SQVTM, CDR2 ANQGSEA. CDR3 loop: CSGTTRDREPHEQYF. CDR3 DNA: TGCAGCGGGACTACCCGGGACAGGGAACCCCACGAGCAGTACTTC.

This sequence joins TRBV4-1 and TRBJ2-5, with D unclear. This CDR3 is built from 15 residues. Deletions cut 3 bases from V and 5 bases from J, with 16 bases between. Germline values: CDR1 MGHRA, CDR2 YSYEKL. CDR3 protein: CASSHRSWSGETQYF. CDR3 DNA sequence: TGCGCCAGCAGCCACCGGTCCTGGTCCGGGGAGACCCAGTACTTC.

The gene calls are TRBV7-2 and TRBJ2-1, with 7 bases that match TRBD2. V lost 4 bases and J lost 3; bases outside the gene matches: 3. The CDR3 length is 14 residues. Germline lookup yields CDR1 SGHTA and CDR2 FQGNSA. CDR3 region: CASSWTRGYNEQFF. The CDR3 DNA follows: TGTGCCAGCAGCTGGACTAGAGGCTACAATGAGCAGTTCTTC.

This clone has a single count. The rearrangement joins TRBV5-6 to TRBJ2-2; D not certain. The CDR3 consists of 12 residues. Germline V gives CDR1 SGHDT, CDR2 YYEEEE. V was clipped by 2 bases and J by 6 bases, with 5 bases between them. This chain's CDR3 is CASSFFAGELFF. The CDR3 DNA reads TGTGCCAGCAGCTTCTTCGCCGGGGAGCTGTTTTTT.

J is TRBJ1-1 and V is TRBV6-1; TRBD1 agrees at 10 bases. This CDR3 has 14 amino acids. Trimming removed 5 bases from V and 5 bases from J; junction bases left unmatched: 5. CDR1 and CDR2 (germline): MNHNS, SASEGT. The CDR3 DNA reads TGTGCCAGCAGTTGGGACAGGGGTGGGACTGAAGCTTTCTTT. As protein: CASSWDRGGTEAFF.

The chain joins TRBV5-1 to TRBJ1-2; D might be TRBD1 (6 bases). The V gene's germline CDR1 is SGHRS and CDR2 YFSETQ. V gave up 4 bases and J gave up 0 bases, with 13 bases separating them. The CDR3 is 15 amino acids. CDR3 sequence reads: CASSGGQGTNYGYTF. CDR3 nucleotide sequence: TGCGCCAGCAGCGGGGGCCAGGGTACTAACTATGGCTACACCTTC.

This clone was detected only once. V usage is TRBV4-1 and J usage is TRBJ1-1; D gene uncertain. Per germline, CDR1 MGHRA and CDR2 YSYEKL. The CDR3 loop spans 15 amino acids. Trimming removed 1 base at V and 3 bases at J, with 12 bases between. CDR3 loop: CASSQGWLQDTEAFF. As DNA, the CDR3 is TGCGCCAGCAGCCAAGGGTGGCTGCAGGACACTGAAGCTTTCTTT.

The rearrangement links TRBV4-1 to TRBJ2-1; 15 bases map to TRBD2. The CDR3 has 20 residues. The trim removed 3 bases at V and 4 bases at J, leaving 13 bases unmatched. The germline V gene encodes CDR1 MGHRA and CDR2 YSYEKL. The CDR3 bases are TGCGCCAGCAGCCACCCTGGGACTAGCGGGGGGCCTTCGAGGTACAATGAGCAGTTCTTC. Translated: CASSHPGTSGGPSRYNEQFF.

The chain is built from TRBV19 and TRBJ1-5, with a weak D call TRBD1 (6 bases). The CDR3 extends over 14 amino acids. V lost 10 bases and J lost 7, with 20 bases in between. Germline V gene lookup returns CDR1 LNHDA and CDR2 SQIVND (reference sequence). The CDR3 protein is CATLAGGRKQPQHF. DNA of the CDR3: TGTGCCACCCTGGCGGGGGGCAGGAAACAGCCCCAGCATTTT.

This chain links TRBV6-5 with TRBJ1-1; D may be TRBD1 (6 bases). Germline V gives CDR1 MNHEY, CDR2 SVGAGI. The V gene lost 3 bases and the J gene lost 9 bases, with 8 bases spanning the gap. The CDR3 covers 11 residues. The CDR3 nucleotides are TGTGCCAGCAGTTATACAGGGAAAGCTTTCTTT. This codes for CASSYTGKAFF.

V and J are TRBV21-1 and TRBJ2-7; the DNA was not compared with TRBD2, the D call given in the table. TRBV21-1 is a known pseudogene. The CDR3 is 14 residues long. The DNA of the CDR3 is TGTGCCAGCAGCGCCCACCAAGGAGACTACGAGCAGTACTTC. Translating gives CASSAHQGDYEQYF.

This chain uses TRBV4-1 with TRBJ1-5; D not certain. Germline assignment: CDR1 MGHRA and CDR2 YSYEKL. The CDR3 runs 15 residues. The V end was cut by 2 bases, the J end by 7 bases, with 15 bases between. This CDR3 reads CASSQSLPPQQPQHF. CDR3 nucleotide sequence: TGCGCCAGCAGCCAAAGTCTCCCCCCTCAGCAGCCCCAGCATTTT.

The chain combines TRBV5-6 with TRBJ1-2; D remains unclear. The CDR3 extends over 13 amino acids. Germline assignment: CDR1 SGHDT and CDR2 YYEEEE. Trimming pared 0 bases from V and 4 bases from J, leaving 7 bases between. The CDR3 loop reads CASSLDSLYGYTF. The CDR3 coding sequence is TGTGCCAGCAGCTTGGACTCCCTCTATGGCTACACCTTC.

The CDR3 coding sequence is TGTGCCAGCAGCTTAGATTTACAGGGGGCGAACACTGAAGCTTTCTTT. Encoded protein: CASSLDLQGANTEAFF. The chain links TRBV7-3 to TRBJ1-1; 9 bases line up with TRBD1. The CDR3 has 16 residues. With V trimmed by 2 bases and J by 1 base, 5 bases remained unmatched. Germline CDR1 and CDR2: SGHTA and FQGTGA. The full variable domain, completed using reference TRBV7-3 and TRBJ1-1, is GAGVSQTPSNKVTEKGKYVELRCDPISGHTALYWYRQSLGQGPEFLIYFQGTGAADDSGLPNDRFFAVRPEGSVSTLKIQRTERGDSAVYLCASSLDLQGANTEAFFGQGTRLTVV.

The rearrangement links TRBV7-6 to TRBJ1-2, with TRBD1 identical over 7 bases. The CDR3 covers 12 residues. V dropped 5 bases and J dropped 7; count of bases not matched to a gene: 4. Per germline, CDR1 SGHVS and CDR2 FNYEAQ. The CDR3 nucleotides are TGTGCCAGCAGCCCCGGGACAGTTGGCTACACCTTC. Translating gives CASSPGTVGYTF.